Below are 14 T cell receptor beta chains sequenced from a single sample in a study of CXCR3-negative and CXCR3-positive naive CD8 T cells. cDNA libraries for TRB were generated by 5' RACE incorporating UMI labels. No DNA is given; TCRdb re-called the 5' RACE reads and lists each CDR3 protein once. The record lists about 66,000 distinct CDR3 sequences, of which the ten most abundant hold approximately 4.5%. The source material was naive CXCR3- CD8+ T cells from blood. The subset is: CD45RO-CCR7+CD27+CD95- naive CD8+ T cells lacking CXCR3 (TNR3-). Receptors were obtained from a human donor in good health. Some clones in this sample may be carry-over from other donors' samples.

This chain joins TRBV28 and TRBJ2-2; lacking DNA, the TRBD1 call made by TCRdb goes unchecked. Germline V gene data show CDR1 as MDHEN and CDR2 as SYDVKM. The CDR3 consists of 17 residues. The CDR3 loop is CASSLSLTGPNTGELFF.

The chain is built from TRBV20-1 and TRBJ1-1. Germline V gives CDR1 DFQATT, CDR2 SNEGSKA (reference sequence). This CDR3 has 13 amino acids. CDR3 protein: CSASSGSDTEAFF.

The chain carries TRBV29-1 and TRBJ1-1. The V gene's germline CDR1 is SQVTM and CDR2 ANQGSEA. The CDR3 contains 11 residues. The CDR3 loop reads CSVELVLEAFF.

The chain joins TRBV18 to TRBJ2-1; the TCRdb D gene call, TRBD1, has no DNA to confirm it. CDR1 and CDR2 (germline): KGHSH, LQKENI. CDR3 length: 16 amino acids. The CDR3 spells CASSPTGGGAPNEQFF. Using reference TRBV18 and TRBJ2-1 for the parts outside the CDR3, the full variable domain is NAGVMQNPRHLVRRRGQEARLRCSPMKGHSHVYWYRQLPEEGLKFMVYLQKENIIDESGMPKERFSAEFPKEGPSILRIQQVVRGDSAAYFCASSPTGGGAPNEQFFGPGTRLTVL.

The chain combines TRBV27 with TRBJ2-7; there is no DNA to check the TCRdb D call of TRBD1. The CDR3 runs to 14 residues. Germline V gene sequence: CDR1 MNHEY, CDR2 SMNVEV (reference sequence). The CDR3 here is CASSSGQGSYEQYF.

V and J are TRBV29-1 and TRBJ2-3; the D call from TCRdb, TRBD2, cannot be confirmed without DNA. Germline values: CDR1 SQVTM, CDR2 ANQGSEA. The CDR3 is made up of 13 amino acids. Here the CDR3 reads CSVWLAGADTQYF.

The chain recombines TRBV20-1 with TRBJ1-2. CDR3 length: 14 amino acids. Germline V lookup: CDR1 DFQATT, CDR2 SNEGSKA (reference sequence). The CDR3 region is CSAPTTGIWYGYTF.

CDR3 residues: CASSVASSYNEQFF. The genes are TRBV2 and TRBJ2-1. This CDR3 has 14 amino acids. Germline V lookup: CDR1 SNHLY, CDR2 FYNNEI. Using reference TRBV2 and TRBJ2-1 for the parts outside the CDR3, the full variable domain is EPEVTQTPSHQVTQMGQEVILRCVPISNHLYFYWYRQILGQKVEFLVSFYNNEISEKSEIFDDQFSVERPDGSNFTLKIRSTKLEDSAMYFCASSVASSYNEQFFGPGTRLTVL.

The chain is built from TRBV20-1 and TRBJ2-1; TCRdb's assignment of TRBD2 cannot be checked, as there is no DNA. This CDR3 region has 15 residues. CDR1 DFQATT and CDR2 SNEGSKA come from the germline V gene (reference sequence). CDR3 sequence: CSVPSSGSSYNEQFF.

The chain employs TRBV12-3 or TRBV12-4 and TRBJ2-1; absent DNA, TCRdb's TRBD2 call cannot be checked. CDR3 size: 16 residues. The CDR3 loop reads CASSHTSGGPDREQFF.

The chain couples TRBV7-8 to TRBJ1-2. The CDR3 totals 15 residues. The germline gives CDR1 SGHVS, CDR2 FQNEAQ. The CDR3 is CASSLGPVGDYGYTF.

The chain couples TRBV29-1 to TRBJ2-5; TCRdb's D call, TRBD2, is unchecked because there is no DNA. This CDR3 is 14 amino acids long. The germline V gene encodes CDR1 SQVTM and CDR2 ANQGSEA. CDR3 amino acids: CSVELAGTEETQYF.

This chain connects TRBV7-9 to TRBJ2-7; TCRdb returns TRBD2, unconfirmable since there is no DNA. The CDR3 contains 14 residues. Germline lookup yields CDR1 SEHNR and CDR2 FQNEAQ (reference sequence). The CDR3 loop reads CASSLALAGDEQYF.

Its frequency marks this clonotype as medium-sized. This sequence joins TRBV7-9 and TRBJ2-2; no DNA is available, so the TRBD1 call from TCRdb remains unchecked. The length of the CDR3 is 16 residues. Germline V gives CDR1 SEHNR, CDR2 FQNEAQ (reference sequence). This CDR3 reads CASSPTQGGNTGELFF.